This T cell receptor (beta chain) stems from a study of lymphopenia after photon versus proton radiotherapy (dated by TCRdb to the late 2010s). Regarding the research as a whole: The immunological effects of photon versus proton radiation therapy were compared in patients with gastrointestinal tumors who developed high-grade lymphopenia. A cohort of about 20 patients with gastrointestinal tumors who received either photon or proton therapy and subsequently developed lymphopenia was included. The study aimed to characterize how the two radiation modalities differ in their impact on the immune system.

This clone was seen once. The specificity of this receptor is unknown. No much larger clone is present one base from it, and per-base qualities are unavailable. The method was the immunoSEQ multiplex PCR assay. T cell repertoires were profiled by deep sequencing of rearranged TCR beta loci, alongside multiparametric flow cytometry. TCRdb provides this immuneACCESS table in a form limited to in-frame rearrangements. Some clones are lacking; in checked studies, under half of them reflect an unresolved V gene, and why the rest are absent is not known. This sample lists roughly 23,000 clones; approximately 90% were detected once. The biggest ten clones account for approximately 10% of the sample. What the authors observed across the whole study: Across the cohort, an inverse correlation was found between a larger post-nadir drop in TCR diversity and overall survival time among patients who died. The survival association was examined only in patients who died, and the authors described better survival with proton therapy as a possibility, not as a demonstrated result. Proton-treated patients stayed relatively stable during treatment, while photon-treated patients lost naive T cells and TCR diversity and gained effector/memory populations. Once the lymphocyte count had reached its nadir, the repertoires of photon-treated patients showed oligoclonal expansion, particularly of CD8+ Temra cells, and this expansion drove the decline in diversity.

Per the germline V gene (reference sequence), SGHNT is the CDR1 and YYREEE is the CDR2. From the cysteine through the phenylalanine, the CDR3 covers 17 amino acids. Only CDR3 DNA remains: 51 bases, in frame from the first base. Compared with germline, V lacks 4 bases and J lacks 2 bases; bases without a gene match: 13. This TCR derives from a man older than 75 with esophageal cancer. The sequence links TRBV5-4 to TRBJ2-7; 9 of the junction bases match TRBD2. The sample in question was peripheral blood, obtained from a patient treated with proton-based radiotherapy. CDR3 protein: CASSPKGREGKTYEQYF. DNA sequence: TGTGCCAGCAGCCCGAAGGGGCGGGAGGGAAAAACCTACGAGCAGTACTTC.